This paragraph reports one T cell receptor beta chain. CDR1 and CDR2 from the germline V gene are SNHLY and FYNNEI. Trimming took off 6 bases at V and 4 bases at J, with 12 bases between the two ends. This CDR3 region has 13 residues. The entry originates in a study of blood T cell repertoires in COVID-19. Study information: Sites across the United States, Italy and Spain contributed samples from acute and convalescent COVID-19.

Libraries were prepared by immunoSEQ multiplex PCR; TCRdb keeps only in-frame clonotypes and omits some of them. The top ten clones hold under 20% of a sample with over 100,000 clones, around 88% of them seen once. Sequencing input: peripheral blood. The rearrangement joins TRBV2 to TRBJ1-1, with D perhaps TRBD1 (6 bases). The TCR originated in a human donor with acute or convalescent COVID-19. The donor label of this sample is uncertain. The CDR3 sequence: CASRLDSGTEAFF. CDR3 bases: TGTGCCAGCAGATTGGACAGCGGCACTGAAGCTTTCTTT.